Following are 22 T cell receptor beta chains from one sample sequenced in a study of CD8 T cells in ankylosing spondylitis. Study-level points and caveats: Blood from ankylosing spondylitis patients appeared to carry a characteristic eight-variant TCR beta motif.

No antigens are known for them. TCRdb reanalysed the 5' RACE reads using MiXCR and keeps one entry per CDR3 protein. The top ten hold under 20% of the sample, which has over 600,000 distinct CDR3 sequences, under 20% seen once. The sample was blood, either unsorted or a sorted T cell fraction (not recorded which). The receptors were gathered from a male donor with ankylosing spondylitis.

A few counts support this clonotype. V and J are TRBV7-9 and TRBJ1-5; tentatively, D is TRBD1 (6 bases). CDR1 is SEHNR and CDR2 is FQNEAQ in the germline V gene (reference sequence). This CDR3 has 16 amino acids. V lost 5 bases, J lost 1 base, and 15 bases lay in between. CDR3 nucleotide sequence: TGTGCCAGCAGCAAAGGGGCAGGGGAAAGCAATCAGCCCCAGCATTTT. It codes for CASSKGAGESNQPQHF.

This clonotype was detected only a few times. The V and J genes are TRBV20-1 and TRBJ2-3; the match to TRBD2 covers 8 bases. Per the germline V gene, CDR1 is DFQATT and CDR2 is SNEGSKA (reference sequence). Trimming took 0 bases from V and 8 from J; bases not matched to a gene: 7. The CDR3 totals 14 residues. Written as DNA, the CDR3 is TGCAGTGCTAGAGATCCAAGCGGGAGCGGTACGCAGTATTTT. The encoded protein is CSARDPSGSGTQYF.

The chain is built from TRBV5-5 and TRBJ2-7; 7 positions match TRBD2. From germline, CDR1 is SGHKS and CDR2 YYEKEE (reference sequence). CDR3 size: 14 residues. V lost 2 bases to trimming and J lost 4 bases; unmatched junction nucleotides: 6. The CDR3 DNA sequence: TGTGCCAGCAGCTTACTAGCGAAACTGTACGAGCAGTACTTC. Its protein is CASSLLAKLYEQYF.

This clonotype showed up just a few times. This chain's CDR3 is CASSFRDGNEKLFF. CDR3 nucleotides: TGCGCCAGCAGCTTTAGGGACGGAAATGAAAAACTGTTTTTT. V usage is TRBV5-1 and J usage is TRBJ1-4; possible D gene TRBD1, 5 bases. In germline, CDR1 is SGHRS, CDR2 YFSETQ. The CDR3 loop spans 14 amino acids. V shed 2 bases and J shed 5 bases, with 10 bases lying between them.

This clonotype appeared a few times. V and J are TRBV30 and TRBJ1-2, with unresolved D. Between the trimmed V and J ends, which lost 2 bases and 13 bases, there was a span of 8 bases. The CDR3 totals 9 residues. Looked up from germline, CDR1 is GTSNPN and CDR2 is SVGIG (reference sequence). In DNA, the CDR3 is TGTGCCTGGAGTCCTCCCCCCACCTTC. Translated: CAWSPPPTF.

This clonotype was recorded a few times. The V call is TRBV10-3, the J call TRBJ2-1, with TRBD2 matching 11 bases. V lost 4 bases and J lost 9; bases outside the gene matches: 14. This CDR3 is 17 amino acids long. Germline lookup yields CDR1 ENHRY and CDR2 SYGVKD. CDR3 in amino acids: CAISATPGLAAGGEQFF. The CDR3 bases are TGTGCCATCAGTGCTACACCGGGACTAGCGGCCGGTGGTGAGCAGTTCTTC.

This sequence joins TRBV11-2 and TRBJ2-1, with 9 bases matching TRBD2. CDR3 length equals 19 residues. V trimming: 1 base; J trimming: 7 bases; junction bases outside the gene matches: 17. The germline CDR1 and CDR2 sequences are SGHAT and FQNNGV. In nucleotides, the CDR3 is TGTGCCAGCAGCTTAGGCCCTAGCGGGGTAGGGCGCCAAGGGAATGAGCAGTTCTTC. The encoded protein is CASSLGPSGVGRQGNEQFF.

The V call is TRBV9, the J call TRBJ2-1, with TRBD2 matching 10 bases. V lost 0 bases, J lost 8 bases, and 8 bases stayed unmatched. This CDR3 has 16 residues. The V gene's germline CDR1 is SGDLS and CDR2 YYNGEE. The CDR3 region is CASSVGILAGVDEQFF. The CDR3 nucleotides read TGTGCCAGCAGCGTAGGAATCCTAGCGGGAGTCGATGAGCAGTTCTTC.

The CDR3 sequence: CASIKLPGLNPETQYF. CDR3 nucleotide sequence: TGTGCCAGCATAAAGCTTCCCGGACTTAATCCAGAGACCCAGTACTTC. The chain joins TRBV5-6 to TRBJ2-5; maybe TRBD2 (5 bases). The germline V gene has CDR1 SGHDT and CDR2 YYEEEE. The CDR3 is 16 amino acids. Trimming pared 6 bases from V and 4 bases from J, leaving 22 bases between. The full variable domain, completed using reference TRBV5-6 and TRBJ2-5, is DAGVTQSPTHLIKTRGQQVTLRCSPKSGHDTVSWYQQALGQGPQFIFQYYEEEERQRGNFPDRFSGHQFPNYSSELNVNALLLGDSALYLCASIKLPGLNPETQYFGPGTRLLVL.

This clonotype occurred many times. This chain links TRBV4-3 with TRBJ2-1; D remains ambiguous. Per germline, CDR1 LGHNA and CDR2 YSLEER. V was shortened by 1 base and J by 8 bases, with 6 bases between the two germline ends. CDR3 length: 12 residues. The CDR3 DNA reads as TGCGCCAGCAGCCAAGTATCAGATGAGCAGTTCTTC. It translates to CASSQVSDEQFF.

The genes are TRBV24-1 and TRBJ2-5, with 9 bases aligning to TRBD2. The CDR3 is 18 residues long. V lost 4 bases, J lost 5 bases, and 16 bases stayed unmatched. The V gene's germline CDR1 is KGHDR and CDR2 SFDVKD. This CDR3 is CATSEPGRGRASGETQYF. In DNA form, the CDR3 reads TGTGCCACCAGTGAACCCGGACGCGGGAGGGCTTCCGGGGAGACCCAGTACTTC.

This clonotype was picked up a small number of times. This chain uses TRBV3-1 with TRBJ2-7; 11 bases are a match to TRBD2. CDR3 length: 14 residues. The V segment lost 1 base and the J segment 4 bases; nucleotides outside the gene matches: 0. Germline V gives CDR1 LGHDT, CDR2 YNNKEL (reference sequence). CDR3 bases: TGTGCCAGCAGCCAAGCTAGCGGGAGGTACGAGCAGTACTTC. Its protein is CASSQASGRYEQYF.

The chain uses TRBV2 and TRBJ1-4; D is undetermined. Germline V gene data show CDR1 as SNHLY and CDR2 as FYNNEI. Trimming left V 6 bases short and J 13 bases short, with 15 bases between. CDR3 size: 12 residues. CDR3 loop: CASRGSIEALFF. CDR3 sequence (DNA): TGTGCCAGCAGGGGCTCGATAGAGGCACTGTTTTTT.

This clonotype came up many times. The CDR3 DNA sequence: TGCGCCAGCAGTCCGGGATTAAATTCACCCCTCCACTTT. Encoded protein: CASSPGLNSPLHF. The V gene is TRBV10-1, the J gene TRBJ1-6; D call uncertain. Germline V gene data show CDR1 as WNHNN and CDR2 as SYGVQD (reference sequence). This CDR3 spans 13 amino acids. Trimming shortened V by 5 bases and J by 7 bases, and 9 bases separated the two germline ends.

A few counts support this clonotype. V gene TRBV12-3 or TRBV12-4 combines with J gene TRBJ2-2; either TRBD1 or TRBD2 may supply D (5 bases each). The length of the CDR3 is 15 residues. Deletions cut 3 bases from V and 4 bases from J, with 12 bases between. The CDR3 loop is CASSLARAGTGELFF. In DNA, the CDR3 is TGTGCCAGCAGTTTGGCCAGGGCGGGCACCGGGGAGCTGTTTTTT.

The chain joins TRBV29-1 to TRBJ2-2; 10 positions agree with TRBD2. This CDR3 spans 17 amino acids. CDR1 SQVTM and CDR2 ANQGSEA come from the germline V gene. V lost 7 bases and J lost 2; bases outside the gene matches: 13. The CDR3 spells CSGSSGRGVGNTGELFF. The CDR3 DNA is TGCAGCGGGTCTAGCGGGAGAGGCGTCGGAAACACCGGGGAGCTGTTTTTT.

The chain recombines TRBV10-3 with TRBJ2-1; perhaps TRBD2 as D (7 bases). The V and J ends lost 3 bases and 6 bases respectively, with 9 bases between them. The CDR3 totals 13 residues. Germline CDR1 is ENHRY and CDR2 is SYGVKD. CDR3 residues: CAISDGGPNEQFF. CDR3 nucleotide sequence: TGTGCCATCAGTGACGGGGGGCCCAATGAGCAGTTCTTC.

The V and J genes are TRBV14 and TRBJ1-2; D is uncertain. The CDR3 covers 14 residues. In germline, CDR1 is SGHDN, CDR2 FVKESK. V was shortened by 3 bases and J by 4 bases, with 12 bases between the two germline ends. This CDR3 reads CASSHSSAIYGYTF. For the CDR3, the DNA is TGTGCCAGCAGCCATAGTTCCGCGATCTATGGCTACACCTTC.

The J gene is TRBJ1-4, the V gene TRBV6-1; D is uncertain. The CDR3 contains 14 residues. Germline values: CDR1 MNHNS, CDR2 SASEGT. V lost 6 bases and J 3 bases, leaving 11 bases between the germline ends. CDR3 nucleotides: TGTGCCAGCAGACCGTTTTGGGCTAATGAAAAACTGTTTTTT. Protein product: CASRPFWANEKLFF.

The sample holds a few counts of this clonotype. The chain links TRBV20-1 to TRBJ1-2, with D perhaps matching TRBD1 (5 bases). With 6 bases removed from V and 5 bases from J, the gap between germline ends came to 16 bases. This CDR3 is built from 13 residues. Germline CDR1 DFQATT, CDR2 SNEGSKA (reference sequence). The CDR3 loop reads CSARAAGGYGYTF. Written as DNA, the CDR3 is TGCAGTGCCAGGGCCGCCGGAGGGTATGGCTACACCTTC.

As regards this clonotype: An end of the junction does not agree with germline; a read error may underlie this. The V call is TRBV4-3, the J call TRBJ2-3; tentative D call: TRBD2 (6 bases). The CDR3 consists of 15 residues. The germline CDR1 and CDR2 sequences are LGHNA and YSLEER. CDR3 region: CASSRLSGSTDMQYF. In nucleotides, the CDR3 is TGCGCCAGCAGCCGACTTAGCGGTAGCACAGATATGCAGTATTTT.

The chain employs TRBV4-1 and TRBJ2-2; TRBD2 might be the D (7 bases). This CDR3 is 16 amino acids long. Germline CDR1 reads MGHRA; CDR2 reads YSYEKL. Trimming removed 0 bases at V and 6 bases at J, with 14 bases between. Here the CDR3 DNA reads TGCGCCAGCAGCCAAGACGGGGGAGGGGGGTCCGGGGAGCTGTTTTTT. It translates to CASSQDGGGGSGELFF.